The clone carrying this TCR beta chain was counted a single time. Its antigen remains unknown. A read error may produce the germline difference seen at one junction end. CDR1 MNHEY and CDR2 SVGAGI come from the germline V gene. This CDR3 contains 15 residues. The sample is drawn from a study of tumor and adjacent non-tumor tissue in lung cancer. Across the study: There were 12 adenocarcinoma, a couple of squamous cell carcinoma and 1 small cell lung cancer cases. On average, productive TCRbeta reads reached some 4.4 million per sample.

A modified ARM-PCR protocol with three rounds of nested PCR amplified TCRbeta. TCRdb processed the multiplex PCR reads anew with MiXCR; each CDR3 protein has one entry. Of over 130,000 distinct CDR3 sequences listed, approximately 64% are singletons. RNA was extracted from bulk tissue without any cell sorting. Study-wide results and limits: Tumor tissue had significantly higher TCR diversity than normal lung. In normal lung, the top 100 clones were significantly more dominant than in tumor.

This chain links TRBV6-5 with TRBJ2-3; D perhaps matches TRBD1 (5 bases). Source material: lung tumor tissue. The source of this sequence is a man aged 55 to 70 with small cell lung cancer. The DNA of the CDR3 is TGTGCCAGCAGTTACCGGGCAGGGAACACAGATACGCAATGTTTT. Protein sequence: CASSYRAGNTDTQCF.